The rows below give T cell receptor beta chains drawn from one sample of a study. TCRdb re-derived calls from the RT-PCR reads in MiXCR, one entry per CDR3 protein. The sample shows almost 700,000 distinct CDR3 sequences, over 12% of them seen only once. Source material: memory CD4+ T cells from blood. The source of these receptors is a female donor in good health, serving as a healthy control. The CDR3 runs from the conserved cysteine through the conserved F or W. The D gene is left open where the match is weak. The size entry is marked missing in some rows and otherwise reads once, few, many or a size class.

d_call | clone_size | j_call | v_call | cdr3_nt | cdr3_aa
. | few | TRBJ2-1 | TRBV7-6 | TGTGCCAGCAGCCCAGCTGGGGGCGTTTCAATCAATGAGCAGTTCTTC | CASSPAGGVSINEQFF
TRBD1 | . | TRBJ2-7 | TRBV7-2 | TGTGCCAGCAGCTTCAAGGGGGCTCAGGGAGAGCAGTACTTC | CASSFKGAQGEQYF
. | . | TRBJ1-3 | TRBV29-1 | TGCAGCGTTGAAGATCAAGGCTCTGGAAACACCATATATTTT | CSVEDQGSGNTIYF
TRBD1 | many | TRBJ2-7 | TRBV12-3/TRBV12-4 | TGTGCCAGCACCGTGCCGGGACAGGGGTACCTCGAGCAGTACTTC | CASTVPGQGYLEQYF
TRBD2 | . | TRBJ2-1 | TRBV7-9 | TGTGCCAGCAGAAGCGGGGGGGCCTGGAATGAGCAGTTCTTC | CASRSGGAWNEQFF
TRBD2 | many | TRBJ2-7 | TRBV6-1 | TGTGCCAGCAGTGAAGACGCTAGCGGGAGGGCCTACGAGCAGTACTTC | CASSEDASGRAYEQYF
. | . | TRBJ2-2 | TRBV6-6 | TGTGCCAGCAGTTACTCGAAGGGGTCCGGGGAGCTGTTTTTT | CASSYSKGSGELFF
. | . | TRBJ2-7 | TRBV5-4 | TGTGCCAGCAGCTCCCTCCGGGACTACGAGCAGTACTTC | CASSSLRDYEQYF
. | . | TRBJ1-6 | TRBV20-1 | TGCAGTGCTAGCCGGGACAAGAATTCACCCCTCCACTTT | CSASRDKNSPLHF
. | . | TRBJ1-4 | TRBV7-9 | TGTGCCAGCAGCCCCCCGTCGGGTGAAAAACTGTTTTTT | CASSPPSGEKLFF
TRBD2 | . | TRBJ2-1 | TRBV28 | TGTGCCAGCAAACTAGCGGGAGGGACCTACAATGAGCAGTTCTTC | CASKLAGGTYNEQFF
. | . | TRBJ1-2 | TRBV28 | TGTGCCAGCAGTTTATCAAGGCTTGGCTACACCTTC | CASSLSRLGYTF
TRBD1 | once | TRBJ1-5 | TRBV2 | TGTGCCAGCAGTGAAGGACAGGGGGAACAGCCCCAGCATTTT | CASSEGQGEQPQHF
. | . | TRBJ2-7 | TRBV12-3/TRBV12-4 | TGTGCCAGCACTAACTCCGGGCGGCCCTCTGGGCAGTACTTC | CASTNSGRPSGQYF
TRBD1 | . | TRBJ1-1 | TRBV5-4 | TGTGCCAGCAGCCCGGACAGGGCGAGAGAAGCTTTCTTT | CASSPDRAREAFF
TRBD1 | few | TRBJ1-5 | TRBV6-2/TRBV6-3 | TGTGCCAGCAGTTACGGGACAGCCCTTAATCAGCCCCAGCATTTT | CASSYGTALNQPQHF
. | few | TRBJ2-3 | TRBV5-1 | TGCGCCAGCAGCTTAGGGGGGGTGGACGATACGCAGTATTTT | CASSLGGVDDTQYF
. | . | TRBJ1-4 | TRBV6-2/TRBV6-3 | TGTGCCAGCACCTCACCGCGCGCGGGGGATGAAAAACTGTTTTTT | CASTSPRAGDEKLFF
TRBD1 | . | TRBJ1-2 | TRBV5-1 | TGCGCCAGCAGCTACTCGAGGACAGGGGGCTATGGCTACACCTTC | CASSYSRTGGYGYTF
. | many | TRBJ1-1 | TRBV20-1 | TGCAGTGCTAGGCAGGCAGGGACCTCTGAAGCTTTCTTT | CSARQAGTSEAFF
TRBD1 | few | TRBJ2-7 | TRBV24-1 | TGTGCCACCAGTGACCGGGGACAGCAAGACGAGCAGTACTTC | CATSDRGQQDEQYF
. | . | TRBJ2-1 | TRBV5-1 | . | CASSFYICSARAASGSNEQFF
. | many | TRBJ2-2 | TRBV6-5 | TGTGCCAGCACCCGAGACAGGAACACCGGGGAGCTGTTTTTT | CASTRDRNTGELFF
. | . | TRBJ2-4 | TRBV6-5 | TGTGCCAGCAGACGGGAGTCCACAACTCTAGCCAAAAACATTCAGTACTTC | CASRRESTTLAKNIQYF
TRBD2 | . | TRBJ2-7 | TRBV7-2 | TGTGCCAGCAGCCGCTGGACTAGCGGGAGGGCCAGTTCCTACGAGCAGTACTTC | CASSRWTSGRASSYEQYF
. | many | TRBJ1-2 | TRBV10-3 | TGTGCCATCAGTCCAGGTGAAGGGCCCCAAGGCTACACCTTC | CAISPGEGPQGYTF
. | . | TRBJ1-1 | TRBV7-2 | TGTGCCAGCAGCCCTGATTCCCACCCGAACACTGAAGCTTTCTTT | CASSPDSHPNTEAFF
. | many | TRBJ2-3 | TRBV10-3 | TGTGCCATCAGTGAGTCGGGGAGCGGAGATACGCAGTATTTT | CAISESGSGDTQYF
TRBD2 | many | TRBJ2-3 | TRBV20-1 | TGCAGTGCTAGACCCTCTAGCGGGAGGGGTCGGGATACGCAGTATTTT | CSARPSSGRGRDTQYF
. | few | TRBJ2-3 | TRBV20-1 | TGCAGTGCTAGGTTCTGGCAGGCCAACACAGATACGCAGTATTTT | CSARFWQANTDTQYF
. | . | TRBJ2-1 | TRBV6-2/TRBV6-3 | TGTGCCAGCAGTCTTCAGGCCGGCAATGAGCAGTTCTTC | CASSLQAGNEQFF
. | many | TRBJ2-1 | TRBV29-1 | TGCAGCGTTGTGGTTAGTATTGGTGAGCAGTTCTTC | CSVVVSIGEQFF
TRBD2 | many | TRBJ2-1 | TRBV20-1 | TGCAGTGCTCCCAAGACTAGCGGGAGCAGTAATGAGCAGTTCTTC | CSAPKTSGSSNEQFF
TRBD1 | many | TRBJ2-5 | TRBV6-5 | TGTGCCAGCAGTTTGACGGGACAGGGAGGTATGGGAGAGACCCAGTACTTC | CASSLTGQGGMGETQYF
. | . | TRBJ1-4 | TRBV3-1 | TGTGCCAGCAGCCAAGATTTCACAGGGAATGAAAAACTGTTTTTT | CASSQDFTGNEKLFF
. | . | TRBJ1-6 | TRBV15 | TGTGCCACCAGCAGAGACAGCCCTAATTCACCCCTCCACTTT | CATSRDSPNSPLHF
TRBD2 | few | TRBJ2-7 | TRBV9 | TGTGCCAGCAGCCCTAGGGAGGGGTTCACCTACGAGCAGTACTTC | CASSPREGFTYEQYF
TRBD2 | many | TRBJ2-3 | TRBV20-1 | TGCAGTGCTAGAGTGCCAGCGGGAGGGCAAGATACGCAGTATTTT | CSARVPAGGQDTQYF
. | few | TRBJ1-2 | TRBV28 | TGTGCCAGCGTCGCCCAGAACTATGGCTACACCTTC | CASVAQNYGYTF
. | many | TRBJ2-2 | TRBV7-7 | TGTGCCAGCAGCTTTGGGGGAACGAACACCGGGGAGCTGTTTTTT | CASSFGGTNTGELFF
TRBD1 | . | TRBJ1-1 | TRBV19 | TGTGCCAGTAGAGACAACAGGGGCAGGGGAAGCACTGAAGCTTTCTTT | CASRDNRGRGSTEAFF
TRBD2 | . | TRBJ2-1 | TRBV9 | TGTGCCAGCAGCGAGGTGGCTAGCGGAGGCTACAATGAGCAGTTCTTC | CASSEVASGGYNEQFF
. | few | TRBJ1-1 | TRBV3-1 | TGTGCCAGCAGCCAAGGGAAGGGTGAAGCTTTCTTT | CASSQGKGEAFF
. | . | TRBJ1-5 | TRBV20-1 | TGCAGTGCTAGAGATGAGTCAGGATTCAGCAATCAGCCCCAGCATTTT | CSARDESGFSNQPQHF
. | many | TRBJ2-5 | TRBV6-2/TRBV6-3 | TGTGCCAGCAGTTATGGGCCAGCGGGTATAAAGTTTGGAGAGACCCAGTACTTC | CASSYGPAGIKFGETQYF
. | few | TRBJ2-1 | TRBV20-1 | TGCAGTGCCCCGACTAGTTTGAGGCTTGAGCAGTTCTTC | CSAPTSLRLEQFF
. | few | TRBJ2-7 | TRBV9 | TGTGCCAGCAGCGTGGGGGTAAGCCACGAGCAGTACTTC | CASSVGVSHEQYF
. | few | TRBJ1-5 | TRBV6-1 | TGTGCCAGCAGGACCTTTGGAGTTAGCAATCAGCCCCAGCATTTT | CASRTFGVSNQPQHF
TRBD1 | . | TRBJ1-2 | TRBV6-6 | TGTGCCAGCAGTGCCAGACAGGGGGCGGACACCAATGGCTACACCTTC | CASSARQGADTNGYTF
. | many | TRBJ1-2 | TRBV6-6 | TGTGCCAGCAGTCCTTCCGGGATTGGTGGCTACACCTTC | CASSPSGIGGYTF
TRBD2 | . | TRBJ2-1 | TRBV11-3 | TGTGCCAGCAGTTCCTCGGCGGGAGGGGCCCTGTACAATGAGCAGTTCTTC | CASSSSAGGALYNEQFF
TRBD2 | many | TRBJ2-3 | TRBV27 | TGTGCCAGCAGCCGAACCCGACTAGCTAGCACAGATACGCAGTATTTT | CASSRTRLASTDTQYF
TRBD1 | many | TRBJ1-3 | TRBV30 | TGTGCCTGGAGCGACAGGGGCCTCTTCTCTGGAAACACCATATATTTT | CAWSDRGLFSGNTIYF
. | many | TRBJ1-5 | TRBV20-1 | TGCAGTGCTGACCTGAGAGGGGGTGGACAGCCCCAGCATTTT | CSADLRGGGQPQHF
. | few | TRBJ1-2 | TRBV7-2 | TGTGCCAGCAGCTCAACAGGGATAGGGGGCTACACCTTC | CASSSTGIGGYTF
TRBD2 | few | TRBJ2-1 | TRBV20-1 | TGCAGTGCCGAGCGGTCTAGCGGGAGCTCCTACAATGAGCAGTTCTTC | CSAERSSGSSYNEQFF
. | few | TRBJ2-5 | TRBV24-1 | TGTGCCACCAGTGTCCGGGGGGCGACGTACCAAGAGACCCAGTACTTC | CATSVRGATYQETQYF
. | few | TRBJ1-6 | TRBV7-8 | TGTGCCAGCAGCCCTCATCCGGGAACAGTGGCTTCACCCCTCCACTTT | CASSPHPGTVASPLHF